The TCR beta chain described here comes from a study of monozygotic twins with inflammatory bowel disease. Used for each TCR library was about 3.5 ug of total RNA. Using eight separate reactions per sample, the authors generated cDNA. TCRdb derives one entry per CDR3 protein from the 5' RACE reads, leaving out DNA. The sample has 300,000 to 350,000 distinct CDR3 sequences, and its top ten clones hold 2% to 2.5%. The germline V gene has CDR1 ENHRY and CDR2 SYGVKD. This CDR3 has 15 amino acids. The receptor's source is a human donor with ulcerative colitis or Crohn's disease, or a healthy co-twin of an affected twin (not recorded which). The chain couples TRBV10-3 to TRBJ2-3. The material sequenced was blood. The chain's CDR3 is CAISESLANTDTQYF.